The present TCR beta chain was sequenced within a study of OX40 agonist ivuxolimab in advanced cancers. Overall study: Having had anti-PD-1, anti-PD-L1 or anti-CTLA-4 therapy before was allowed, and approximately 40% had some.

Findings of the study overall: Researchers report that CD8+ T cells had, on average, more expanded clones than CD4+.

Enrollment shut out patients with autoimmune disease history or systemic immunosuppression. Remarks on this clone: Its antigen is unknown.

Sequencing was performed with immunoSEQ multiplex PCR; in TCRdb, only in-frame clones are kept and a portion is missing. The sample includes around 60,000 clones, over 60% of them seen just once. The source was CD4+ or CD8+ T cells sorted from blood, collected in a trial of the OX40 agonist ivuxolimab. The sequence was collected from an adult with an advanced solid tumor such as melanoma, head and neck, liver or kidney cancer.

Here the CDR3 reads CASSSLGTGFIYTF. CDR3 bases: TGTGCCAGCAGTTCCCTAGGGACAGGATTTATCTACACCTTC. The chain has TRBV28 and TRBJ1-2; 8 bases match TRBD1. This CDR3 has 14 residues. J gave up 10 bases and V 4 bases, and 11 bases lay outside the gene matches. The V gene's germline CDR1 is MDHEN and CDR2 SYDVKM.